The source of this T cell receptor (beta chain) is a study of cytomegalovirus exposure and HLA in healthy donors. Study outcomes and limitations: Per a later analysis, approximately 16,000 TCR beta sequences showed association with HLA alleles at 0.05 false discovery rate. The study recorded 164 TCR beta chains that were cytomegalovirus-associated. The likely explanation for a cluster of highly shared sequence variants was sequencing artifact.

Vbeta (60) and Jbeta (13) primers were used in the PCR. Measured with immunoSEQ multiplex PCR; TCRdb has only the in-frame clones, and not every one. The sample holds approximately 140,000 clones, around 81% seen once. Note on this clone: Its cognate antigen is unknown. One junction end does not reproduce the germline sequence, and a read error may be involved.

Among the donors, all were healthy bone marrow donors. The sequencing sample was made of PBMCs. The sequence was obtained from a male donor in good health and CMV-seronegative.

The CDR3 protein is CASSLAQGQGLNF. CDR3 coding DNA: TGTGCCAGCAGCTTGGCCCAAGGACAGGGTCTTAACTTC. The chain recombines TRBV5-8 with TRBJ2-7; 8 bases agree with TRBD1. The germline CDR1 and CDR2 sequences are SGHTS and YDEGEE. The CDR3 consists of 13 residues. The full variable domain, in which reference TRBV5-8 and TRBJ2-7 provide the parts outside the CDR3, is EAGVTQSPTHLIKTRGQQATLRCSPISGHTSVYWYQQALGLGLQFLLWYDEGEERNRGNFPPRFSGRQFPNYSSELNVNALELEDSALYLCASSLAQGQGLNFGPGTRLTVT.